This T cell receptor (beta chain) was found in a study of blood T cell repertoires in COVID-19. The overall study: The samples span acute and convalescent COVID-19 from the United States, Italy and Spain. T cells, B-cell-depleted T cells, or PBMCs provided the cDNA or gDNA that served as material.

Those who participated ranged in age from roughly 18 to 90 years and resided in under 25 US areas. TCRdb's copy holds only in-frame clones and misses some; the assay was immunoSEQ multiplex PCR. The repertoire holds about 260,000 clones, with about 85% as singletons. Trimming took 4 bases from V and 6 from J, leaving 9 bases between them. CDR3 size: 12 residues. Germline CDR1 and CDR2: SGHAT and FQNNGV. The chain has TRBV11-2 and TRBJ1-2, with D perhaps TRBD1 (6 bases). The specimen was PBMCs or T cells enriched from blood (not recorded which). This clonotype was obtained from a woman between 45 and 60 years old who had recovered from COVID-19. The CDR3 spells CASSSQGDGYTF. In nucleotides, the CDR3 is TGTGCCAGCAGCTCACAGGGCGATGGCTACACCTTC.